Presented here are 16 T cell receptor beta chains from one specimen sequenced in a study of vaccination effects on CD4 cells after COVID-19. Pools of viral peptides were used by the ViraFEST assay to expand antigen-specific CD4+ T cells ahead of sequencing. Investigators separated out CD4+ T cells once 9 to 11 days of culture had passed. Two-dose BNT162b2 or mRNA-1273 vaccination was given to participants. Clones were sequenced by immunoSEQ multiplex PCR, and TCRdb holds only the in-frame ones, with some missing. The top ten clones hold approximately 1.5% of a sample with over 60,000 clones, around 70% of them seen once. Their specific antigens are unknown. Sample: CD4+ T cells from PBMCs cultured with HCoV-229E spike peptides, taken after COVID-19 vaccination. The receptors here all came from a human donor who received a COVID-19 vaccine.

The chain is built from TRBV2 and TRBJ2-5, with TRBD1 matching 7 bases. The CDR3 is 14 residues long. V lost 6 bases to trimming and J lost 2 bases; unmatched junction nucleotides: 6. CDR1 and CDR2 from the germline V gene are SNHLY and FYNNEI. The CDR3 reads CASRPGQSQETQYF. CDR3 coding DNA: TGTGCCAGCAGGCCGGGACAGAGTCAAGAGACCCAGTACTTC.

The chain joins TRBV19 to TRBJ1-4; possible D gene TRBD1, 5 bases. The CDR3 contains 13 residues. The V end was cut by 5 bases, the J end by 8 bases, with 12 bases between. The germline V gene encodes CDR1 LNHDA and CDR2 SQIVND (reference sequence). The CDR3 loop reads CASSRQEGEKLFF. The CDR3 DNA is TGTGCCAGTAGTCGGCAGGAGGGGGAAAAACTGTTTTTT.

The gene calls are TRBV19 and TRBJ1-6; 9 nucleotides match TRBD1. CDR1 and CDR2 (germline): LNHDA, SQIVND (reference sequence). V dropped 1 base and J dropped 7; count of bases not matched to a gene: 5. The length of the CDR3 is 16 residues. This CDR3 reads CASSIVAGQGNSPLHF. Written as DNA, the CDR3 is TGTGCCAGTAGTATAGTCGCGGGACAGGGAAATTCACCCCTCCACTTT.

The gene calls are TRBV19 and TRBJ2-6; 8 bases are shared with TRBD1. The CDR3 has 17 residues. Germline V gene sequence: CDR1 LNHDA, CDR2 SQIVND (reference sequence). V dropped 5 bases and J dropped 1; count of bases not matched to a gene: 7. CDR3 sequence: CASSLGTGTSGANVLTF. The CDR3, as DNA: TGTGCCAGTAGTCTCGGGACAGGAACATCTGGGGCCAACGTCCTGACTTTC.

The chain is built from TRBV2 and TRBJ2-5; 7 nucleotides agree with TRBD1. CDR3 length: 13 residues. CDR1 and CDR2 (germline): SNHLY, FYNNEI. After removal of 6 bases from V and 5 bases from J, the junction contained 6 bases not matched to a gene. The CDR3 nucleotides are TGTGCCAGCAGGCGACAGGGCCGCGAGACCCAGTACTTC. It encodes CASRRQGRETQYF.

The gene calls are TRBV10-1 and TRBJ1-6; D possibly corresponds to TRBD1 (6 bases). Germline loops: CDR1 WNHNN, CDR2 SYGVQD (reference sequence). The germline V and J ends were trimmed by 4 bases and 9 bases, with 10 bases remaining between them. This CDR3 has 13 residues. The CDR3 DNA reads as TGCGCCAGCAGTGGTCAGGGGACTTCACCCCTCCACTTT. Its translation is CASSGQGTSPLHF.

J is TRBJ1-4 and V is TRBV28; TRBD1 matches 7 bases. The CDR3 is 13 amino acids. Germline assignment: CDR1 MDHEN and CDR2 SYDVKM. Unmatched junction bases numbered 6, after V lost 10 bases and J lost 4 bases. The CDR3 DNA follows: TGTGCCACTACAGGGGTAGTTAATGAAAAACTGTTTTTT. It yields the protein CATTGVVNEKLFF.

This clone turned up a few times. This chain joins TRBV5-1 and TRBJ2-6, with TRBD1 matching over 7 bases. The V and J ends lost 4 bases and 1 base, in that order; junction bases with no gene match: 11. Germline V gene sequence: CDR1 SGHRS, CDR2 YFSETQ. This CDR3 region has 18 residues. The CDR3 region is CASSGNRDRHSGANVLTF. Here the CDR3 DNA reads TGCGCCAGCAGCGGAAACCGGGACAGACATTCTGGGGCCAACGTCCTGACTTTC.

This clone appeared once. The CDR3 is CASSATSTDTQYF. The CDR3 DNA is TGTGCCAGCAGCGCGACTAGCACAGATACGCAGTATTTT. The V and J genes are TRBV9 and TRBJ2-3; the D is unclear. Germline V gene sequence: CDR1 SGDLS, CDR2 YYNGEE. The V end was cut by 3 bases, the J end by 0 bases, with 5 bases between. CDR3 size: 13 residues.

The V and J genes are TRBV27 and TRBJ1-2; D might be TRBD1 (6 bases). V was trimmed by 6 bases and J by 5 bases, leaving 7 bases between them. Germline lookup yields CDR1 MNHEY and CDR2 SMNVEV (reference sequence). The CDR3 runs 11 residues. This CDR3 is CASSQGYGYTF. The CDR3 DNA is TGTGCCAGCAGCCAGGGGTATGGCTACACCTTC.

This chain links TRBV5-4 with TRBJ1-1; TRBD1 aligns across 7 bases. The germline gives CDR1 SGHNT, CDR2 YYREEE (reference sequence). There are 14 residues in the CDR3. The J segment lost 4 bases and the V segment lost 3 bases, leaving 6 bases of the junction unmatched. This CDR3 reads CASSYPGGTTEAFF. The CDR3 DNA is TGTGCCAGCAGCTACCCAGGGGGTACCACTGAAGCTTTCTTT.

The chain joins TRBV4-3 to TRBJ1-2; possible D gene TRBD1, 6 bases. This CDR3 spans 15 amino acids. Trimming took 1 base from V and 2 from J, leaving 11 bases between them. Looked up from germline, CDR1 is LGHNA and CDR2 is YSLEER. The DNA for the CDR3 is TGCGCCAGCAGCCAAGTCCAACAGGGCAACTATGGCTACACCTTC. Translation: CASSQVQQGNYGYTF.

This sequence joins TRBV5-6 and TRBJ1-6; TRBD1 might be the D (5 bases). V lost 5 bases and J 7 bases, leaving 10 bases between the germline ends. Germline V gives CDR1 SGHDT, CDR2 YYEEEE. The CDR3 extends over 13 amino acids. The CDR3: CASSLGLNSPLHF. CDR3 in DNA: TGTGCCAGCAGTCTGGGGCTGAATTCACCCCTCCACTTT.

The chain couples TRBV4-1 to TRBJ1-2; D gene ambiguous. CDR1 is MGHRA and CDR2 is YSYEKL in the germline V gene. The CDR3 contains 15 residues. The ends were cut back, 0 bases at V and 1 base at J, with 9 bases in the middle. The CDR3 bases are TGCGCCAGCAGCCAAGATCGGCCTGATAACTATGGCTACACCTTC. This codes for CASSQDRPDNYGYTF.

CDR3 residues: CASSFAGTSGGDEQYV. CDR3 coding DNA: TGCGCCAGCAGCTTCGCCGGGACTAGCGGGGGGGACGAGCAGTACGTC. V gene TRBV5-1 combines with J gene TRBJ2-7; 16 bases map to TRBD2. CDR3 length: 16 residues. CDR1 SGHRS and CDR2 YFSETQ come from the germline V gene. V shed 2 bases, J shed 5 bases, and the junction held 4 bases outside the gene matches.

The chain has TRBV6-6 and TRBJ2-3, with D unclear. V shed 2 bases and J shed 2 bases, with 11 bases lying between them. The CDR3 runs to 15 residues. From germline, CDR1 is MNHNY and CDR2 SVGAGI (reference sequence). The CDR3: CASSYTRASTDTQYF. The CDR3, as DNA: TGTGCCAGCAGTTACACCAGAGCCTCCACAGATACGCAGTATTTT.